Below are 10 T cell receptor beta chains sequenced from a single sample in a study of CD8 T cells in ankylosing spondylitis. One entry per CDR3 protein, called by TCRdb with MiXCR from the 5' RACE reads. Of some 200,000 distinct CDR3 sequences detected, roughly 13% appear once; the ten largest clones hold 16%. The sequenced sample was blood, either unsorted or a sorted T cell fraction (not recorded which). The receptors here all came from a male donor with ankylosing spondylitis or in good health (not recorded which).

The J gene is TRBJ1-2, the V gene TRBV7-9, with D perhaps matching TRBD1 (5 bases). The germline V and J ends were trimmed by 2 bases and 4 bases, with 11 bases remaining between them. The length of the CDR3 is 14 residues. Germline V lookup: CDR1 SEHNR, CDR2 FQNEAQ (reference sequence). The CDR3 nucleotides read TGTGCCAGCAGCTTACCAGGGTCAGGCTATGGCTACACCTTC. Translated: CASSLPGSGYGYTF.

The rearrangement links TRBV6-5 to TRBJ2-3; either TRBD1 or TRBD2 may fit D (6 bases each). CDR3 length equals 16 residues. CDR1 and CDR2 from the germline V gene are MNHEY and SVGAGI. V was pared by 7 bases and J by 3 bases, with 20 bases between. The DNA of the CDR3 is TGTGCCAGCATGTTGGGGGGCGCATGGGAAACAGATACGCAGTATTTT. It codes for CASMLGGAWETDTQYF.

The chain joins TRBV3-1 to TRBJ1-5; D unresolved. The CDR3 has 16 amino acids. The V gene lost 7 bases and the J gene lost 5 bases, with 21 bases spanning the gap. In germline, CDR1 is LGHDT, CDR2 YNNKEL (reference sequence). The CDR3 spells CASTLTLEERHQPQHF. The CDR3 DNA follows: TGTGCCAGCACCCTCACGCTCGAGGAGCGCCATCAGCCCCAGCATTTT.

This clonotype was counted many times. This chain joins TRBV5-5 and TRBJ2-1; D unresolved. Germline CDR1 and CDR2: SGHKS and YYEKEE (reference sequence). CDR3 size: 17 residues. Trimming removed 0 bases at V and 0 bases at J, with 13 bases between. The CDR3 loop reads CASSLGRVQSSYNEQFF. The CDR3 DNA follows: TGTGCCAGCAGCTTGGGAAGGGTTCAGAGCTCCTACAATGAGCAGTTCTTC.

This clonotype showed up just a few times. The V call is TRBV24-1, the J call TRBJ1-5; tentatively, D is TRBD1 (5 bases). The CDR3 runs 13 residues. Looked up from germline, CDR1 is KGHDR and CDR2 is SFDVKD. The CDR3 spells CAISAGRNQPQHF. The CDR3, as DNA: TGTGCAATTTCGGCAGGGAGGAATCAGCCCCAGCATTTT.

This clonotype occurred many times. V gene TRBV28 combines with J gene TRBJ2-1; D is unclear. The germline V and J ends were trimmed by 2 bases and 10 bases, with 15 bases remaining between them. CDR3 length: 14 amino acids. CDR1 is MDHEN, CDR2 SYDVKM, per germline. CDR3 residues: CASSLGSDTGEQFF. The CDR3 nucleotides read TGTGCCAGCAGTTTAGGGTCCGACACCGGGGAGCAGTTCTTC.

The chain has TRBV10-3 and TRBJ2-7, with 9 bases that match TRBD2. CDR3 size: 15 residues. Per germline, CDR1 ENHRY and CDR2 SYGVKD. V was clipped by 4 bases and J by 5 bases; unmatched bases: 9. The DNA of the CDR3 is TGTGCCATCAGTGTTGGCGGGAGGGCCGGCAACGAGCAGTACTTC. Its protein is CAISVGGRAGNEQYF.

The CDR3 region is CSARVTGGGVQPQHF. The CDR3, as DNA: TGCAGTGCTAGGGTGACAGGGGGCGGGGTACAGCCCCAGCATTTT. The gene calls are TRBV20-1 and TRBJ1-5; 10 bases are a match to TRBD1. The trim removed 3 bases at V and 7 bases at J, leaving 9 bases unmatched. The CDR3 length is 15 residues. Per germline, CDR1 DFQATT and CDR2 SNEGSKA (reference sequence).

This rearrangement joins TRBV20-1 to TRBJ2-2; D possibly corresponds to TRBD2 (6 bases). V lost 6 bases, J lost 7 bases, and 21 bases lay in between. This CDR3 has 15 amino acids. Germline assignment: CDR1 DFQATT and CDR2 SNEGSKA (reference sequence). The CDR3 DNA reads TGCAGTGCCCTACTACAGCGGGTTATACACGGGGAGCTGTTTTTT. Translation gives CSALLQRVIHGELFF.

This clonotype was counted a few times. The rearrangement links TRBV27 to TRBJ2-1; D uncertain. Germline CDR1 is MNHEY and CDR2 is SMNVEV (reference sequence). The CDR3 is 13 amino acids. Trimming stripped 1 base from V and 3 bases from J, with 4 bases between. The DNA of the CDR3 is TGTGCCAGCAGTTTATTGTACTACAATGAGCAGTTCTTC. The encoded protein is CASSLLYYNEQFF.